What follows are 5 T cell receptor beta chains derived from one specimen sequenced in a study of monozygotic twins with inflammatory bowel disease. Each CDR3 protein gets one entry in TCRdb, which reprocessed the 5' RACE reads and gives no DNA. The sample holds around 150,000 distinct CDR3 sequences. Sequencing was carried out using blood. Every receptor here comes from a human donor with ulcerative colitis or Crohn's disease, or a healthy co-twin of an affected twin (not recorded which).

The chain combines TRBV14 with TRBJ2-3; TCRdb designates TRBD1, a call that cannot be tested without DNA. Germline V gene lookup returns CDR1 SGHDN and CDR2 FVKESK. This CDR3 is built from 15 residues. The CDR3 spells CASSRDRALTDTQYF. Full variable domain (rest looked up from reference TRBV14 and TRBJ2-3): EAGVTQFPSHSVIEKGQTVTLRCDPISGHDNLYWYRRVMGKEIKFLLHFVKESKQDESGMPNNRFLAERTGGTYSTLKVQPAELEDSGVYFCASSRDRALTDTQYFGPGTRLTVL.

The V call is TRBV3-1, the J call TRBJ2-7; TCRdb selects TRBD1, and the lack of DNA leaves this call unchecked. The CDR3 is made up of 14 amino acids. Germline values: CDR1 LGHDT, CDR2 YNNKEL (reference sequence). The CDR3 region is CASSQGAGFYEQYF.

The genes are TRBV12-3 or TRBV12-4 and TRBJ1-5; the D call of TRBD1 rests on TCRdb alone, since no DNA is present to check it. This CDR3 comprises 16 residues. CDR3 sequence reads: CASSFRGLPRNQPQHF.

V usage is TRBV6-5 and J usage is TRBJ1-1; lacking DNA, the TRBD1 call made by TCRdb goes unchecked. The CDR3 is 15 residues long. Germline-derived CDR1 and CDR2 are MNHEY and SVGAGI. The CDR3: CASSYAGTGGTEAFF.

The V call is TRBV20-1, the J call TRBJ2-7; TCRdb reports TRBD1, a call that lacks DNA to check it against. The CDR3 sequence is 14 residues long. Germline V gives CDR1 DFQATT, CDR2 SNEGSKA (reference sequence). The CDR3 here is CSAIHRGLTYEQYF.